The next 26 T cell receptor beta chains were all read from a single sample in a study of long-term antiretroviral therapy in people with HIV. Version v3.0 of the immunoSEQ assay ran at survey level. TCRdb keeps only in-frame clones here, not all; method: immunoSEQ multiplex PCR. Of around 40,000 clones in the sample, 70% to 90% were seen once. Sequences were derived from unsorted PBMCs, sampled 2.2 years after starting antiretroviral therapy. The source of these receptors is a man aged 18-30 years with HIV.

This chain uses TRBV29-1 with TRBJ1-5; no definite D call. Looked up from germline, CDR1 is SQVTM and CDR2 is ANQGSEA. Trimming took 5 bases from V and 0 from J, leaving 8 bases between them. This CDR3 region has 13 residues. The CDR3 DNA reads as TGCAGCGTTCTAGGGAATAGCAATCAGCCCCAGCATTTT. Amino acids: CSVLGNSNQPQHF.

V and J are TRBV6-6 and TRBJ2-7; a weak D match, TRBD1 (5 bases). Germline CDR1 MNHNY, CDR2 SVGAGI (reference sequence). The ends were cut back, 6 bases at V and 2 bases at J, with 11 bases in the middle. CDR3 length: 13 amino acids. As DNA, the CDR3 is TGTGCCAGCAGGCTGACAGCAGCCTACGAGCAGTACTTC. Its translation: CASRLTAAYEQYF.

This clone came up a few times. The CDR3 DNA sequence: TGTGCCAGCAGCTTGTCTCCCGACAGCTCCTACGAGCAGTACTTC. Amino acid sequence: CASSLSPDSSYEQYF. V gene TRBV7-9 combines with J gene TRBJ2-7; a possible D gene is TRBD1 (5 bases). Trimming pared 3 bases from V and 0 bases from J, leaving 12 bases between. This CDR3 spans 15 amino acids. From germline, CDR1 is SEHNR and CDR2 FQNEAQ (reference sequence). The complete variable domain, with remaining parts taken from reference TRBV7-9 and TRBJ2-7, reads DTGVSQNPRHKITKRGQNVTFRCDPISEHNRLYWYRQTLGQGPEFLTYFQNEAQLEKSRLLSDRFSAERPKGSFSTLEIQRTEQGDSAMYLCASSLSPDSSYEQYFGPGTRLTVT.

The V and J genes are TRBV6-6 and TRBJ2-6; 7 nucleotides agree with TRBD1. J was trimmed by 0 bases and V by 10 bases; bases with no gene match: 6. The CDR3 runs 15 residues. The V gene's germline CDR1 is MNHNY and CDR2 SVGAGI (reference sequence). CDR3 coding DNA: TGTGCCACCCTGACAGGGAGCTCTGGGGCCAACGTCCTGACTTTC. Translating it yields CATLTGSSGANVLTF.

The rearrangement uses TRBV7-2 and TRBJ2-5, with D perhaps given as TRBD1 or TRBD2 (5 bases each). Germline CDR1 and CDR2: SGHTA and FQGNSA. V gave up 5 bases and J gave up 5 bases, with 18 bases separating them. The CDR3 spans 15 residues. The chain's CDR3 is CASSRAREGTETQYF. The CDR3 nucleotides are TGTGCCAGCAGCCGAGCACGCGAGGGGACGGAGACCCAGTACTTC.

This clone was found once. This chain joins TRBV6-4 and TRBJ2-1, with 9 nucleotides matching TRBD2. This CDR3 has 14 residues. V lost 4 bases and J lost 8; bases outside the gene matches: 6. Looked up from germline, CDR1 is MRHNA and CDR2 is SNTAGT. The DNA for the CDR3 is TGTGCCAGCAGTGTGCTAGCGGGGATGGATGAGCAGTTCTTC. The encoded protein is CASSVLAGMDEQFF.

The chain links TRBV9 to TRBJ1-2; 9 bases align to TRBD1. Germline V CDR1 and CDR2: SGDLS, YYNGEE. This CDR3 contains 17 residues. With V trimmed by 0 bases and J by 2 bases, 8 bases remained unmatched. The CDR3 nucleotides read TGTGCCAGCAGCGTAGAACGGTTGGACAGGGGAAACTATGGCTACACCTTC. Translated, it gives CASSVERLDRGNYGYTF.

The V and J genes are TRBV5-8 and TRBJ2-6; 12 positions match TRBD1. V lost 4 bases and J lost 4; bases outside the gene matches: 6. The CDR3 sequence is 17 residues long. Germline V CDR1 and CDR2: SGHTS, YDEGEE. The CDR3 DNA sequence: TGTGCCAGCAGCACGGGACAGGGGGCGCGAGGGGCCAACGTCCTGACTTTC. Translated: CASSTGQGARGANVLTF.

The rearrangement joins TRBV10-3 to TRBJ2-7; possibly TRBD2 for D (6 bases). Germline CDR1 and CDR2: ENHRY and SYGVKD. The CDR3 covers 14 residues. V lost 2 bases and J lost 2, with 10 bases in between. The DNA for the CDR3 is TGTGCCATCAGTGAGGGGGGGAGGACCTACGAGCAGTACTTC. Translated: CAISEGGRTYEQYF.

The V call is TRBV6-4, the J call TRBJ2-1; D perhaps matches TRBD1 (6 bases). The CDR3 runs to 14 residues. The V end was cut by 10 bases, the J end by 6 bases, with 19 bases between. Germline assignment: CDR1 MRHNA and CDR2 SNTAGT. The DNA of the CDR3 is TGTGCCACCAGCCCGGACAGCGAACTCAATGAGCAGTTCTTC. Its protein product is CATSPDSELNEQFF.

The table lists this clone with a few counts. The V and J genes are TRBV7-8 and TRBJ1-5; D might be TRBD1 (6 bases). This CDR3 has 15 amino acids. The germline gives CDR1 SGHVS, CDR2 FQNEAQ. V was trimmed by 0 bases and J by 2 bases, leaving 8 bases between them. CDR3 sequence: CASSLAGAGNQPQHF. The CDR3 DNA sequence: TGTGCCAGCAGCTTAGCGGGGGCCGGCAATCAGCCCCAGCATTTT.

This rearrangement joins TRBV5-6 to TRBJ2-1; 7 bases agree with TRBD2. The CDR3 consists of 14 residues. The V gene's germline CDR1 is SGHDT and CDR2 YYEEEE. The V and J ends lost 0 bases and 15 bases, in that order; junction bases with no gene match: 12. The CDR3 sequence is CASSLVVVGGSMFF. CDR3 nucleotide sequence: TGTGCCAGCAGCTTGGTGGTCGTTGGCGGGAGTATGTTCTTC.

The chain is built from TRBV2 and TRBJ1-1; 8 nucleotides align to TRBD1. The CDR3 runs to 15 residues. Germline CDR1 and CDR2: SNHLY and FYNNEI. Trimming cost V 6 bases and J 0 bases; bases outside gene matches: 6. The chain's CDR3 is CASRTGAGVNTEAFF. CDR3 nucleotide sequence: TGTGCCAGCAGGACAGGGGCAGGGGTGAACACTGAAGCTTTCTTT.

The chain's CDR3 is CASSLGARHNEQFF. The DNA of the CDR3 is TGTGCCAGCAGTTTAGGGGCCCGTCACAATGAGCAGTTCTTC. The J gene is TRBJ2-1, the V gene TRBV27, with D maybe TRBD1 (5 bases). There are 14 residues in the CDR3. Trimming pared 2 bases from V and 5 bases from J, leaving 10 bases between. Per the germline V gene, CDR1 is MNHEY and CDR2 is SMNVEV (reference sequence).

The V and J genes are TRBV6-1 and TRBJ1-4; D is perhaps TRBD1 (5 bases). Per the germline V gene, CDR1 is MNHNS and CDR2 is SASEGT. V lost 0 bases, J lost 8 bases, and 13 bases lay in between. This CDR3 spans 15 amino acids. CDR3: CASSEADRFWEKLFF. The CDR3 region has the DNA TGTGCCAGCAGTGAAGCTGACAGATTCTGGGAAAAACTGTTTTTT.

The chain recombines TRBV7-8 with TRBJ1-2, with TRBD1 as a possible D gene (5 bases). In germline, CDR1 is SGHVS, CDR2 FQNEAQ. The ends were cut back, 5 bases at V and 7 bases at J, with 17 bases in the middle. The CDR3 runs to 14 residues. CDR3 residues: CASSADSFQGGYTF. CDR3 sequence (DNA): TGTGCCAGCAGCGCTGACTCTTTCCAGGGTGGCTACACCTTC. Looking up the rest from reference TRBV7-8 and TRBJ1-2 gives the full variable domain: GAGVSQSPRYKVAKRGQDVALRCDPISGHVSLFWYQQALGQGPEFLTYFQNEAQLDKSGLPSDRFFAERPEGSVSTLKIQRTQQEDSAVYLCASSADSFQGGYTFGSGTRLTVV.

The chain recombines TRBV29-1 with TRBJ2-5; D is uncertain. The ends were cut back, 1 base at V and 5 bases at J, with 20 bases in the middle. The germline V gene encodes CDR1 SQVTM and CDR2 ANQGSEA. The CDR3 runs 16 residues. CDR3 protein: CSVEAHTRSCRETQYF. The CDR3 bases are TGCAGCGTTGAAGCCCACACCCGGTCCTGCCGGGAGACCCAGTACTTC.

This clone was observed a single time. The chain links TRBV9 to TRBJ2-7; D is unclear. From germline, CDR1 is SGDLS and CDR2 YYNGEE. CDR3 size: 13 residues. V gave up 3 bases and J gave up 0 bases, with 7 bases separating them. The CDR3 coding sequence is TGTGCCAGCAGCGGCCTTCCCTCCTACGAGCAGTACTTC. It specifies CASSGLPSYEQYF.

The V gene is TRBV19, the J gene TRBJ2-1; possibly TRBD1 for D (6 bases). Trimming took off 5 bases at V and 6 bases at J, with 17 bases between the two ends. This CDR3 is 15 amino acids long. The germline gives CDR1 LNHDA, CDR2 SQIVND (reference sequence). CDR3 DNA sequence: TGTGCCAGTAGTCCCACAGGGTTTGGGCGCAATGAGCAGTTCTTC. Protein: CASSPTGFGRNEQFF.

The chain has TRBV2 and TRBJ1-4; 10 nucleotides match TRBD1. This CDR3 has 17 residues. Germline V gene lookup returns CDR1 SNHLY and CDR2 FYNNEI. The trim removed 7 bases at V and 6 bases at J, leaving 14 bases unmatched. Here the CDR3 reads CASTLPLGGTGDEKLFF. The CDR3 region has the DNA TGTGCCAGCACCCTACCCTTGGGCGGGACAGGGGATGAAAAACTGTTTTTT.

The rearrangement links TRBV13 to TRBJ1-2; possible D gene TRBD1, 5 bases. This CDR3 is 15 amino acids long. V was shortened by 5 bases and J by 8 bases, with 21 bases between the two germline ends. Germline V lookup: CDR1 PRHDT, CDR2 FYEKMQ (reference sequence). The CDR3 DNA follows: TGTGCCAGCAGCGCGGGACTAGCGGGAGTTTTGGGCTACACCTTC. This codes for CASSAGLAGVLGYTF.

The V gene is TRBV5-1, the J gene TRBJ1-4, with D maybe TRBD1 (5 bases). The CDR3 has 14 residues. Germline values: CDR1 SGHRS, CDR2 YFSETQ. Deletions cut 4 bases from V and 8 bases from J, with 15 bases between. This CDR3 is CASSQVFGAEKLFF. In nucleotides, the CDR3 is TGCGCCAGCAGCCAAGTCTTTGGGGCCGAAAAACTGTTTTTT. The whole variable domain, remainder taken from reference TRBV5-1 and TRBJ1-4, is KAGVTQTPRYLIKTRGQQVTLSCSPISGHRSVSWYQQTPGQGLQFLFEYFSETQRNKGNFPGRFSGRQFSNSRSEMNVSTLELGDSALYLCASSQVFGAEKLFFGSGTQLSVL.

This chain connects TRBV7-3 to TRBJ2-1, with D possibly being TRBD2 (6 bases). Germline V CDR1 and CDR2: SGHTA, FQGTGA. The V and J ends lost 6 bases and 11 bases respectively, with 11 bases between them. The CDR3 totals 11 residues. CDR3 in DNA: TGTGCCAGCAGTTCCGGGACTCAGCAGTTCTTC. Protein sequence: CASSSGTQQFF.

V and J are TRBV7-9 and TRBJ2-7; D gene unclear. CDR1 and CDR2 from the germline V gene are SEHNR and FQNEAQ (reference sequence). The CDR3 is 12 residues long. Trimming took 1 base from V and 7 from J, leaving 8 bases between them. As DNA, the CDR3 is TGTGCCAGCAGCTTAGTATCTGGGGAGCAGTACTTC. It translates to CASSLVSGEQYF.

The chain recombines TRBV27 with TRBJ2-7; 13 bases align to TRBD2. Germline lookup yields CDR1 MNHEY and CDR2 SMNVEV (reference sequence). Trimming removed 5 bases from V and 2 bases from J; junction bases left unmatched: 21. CDR3 length: 21 amino acids. The CDR3 protein is CASSPYAPGASGLAGTYEQYF. CDR3 nucleotides: TGTGCCAGCAGTCCATATGCCCCCGGGGCCTCGGGACTAGCGGGAACCTACGAGCAGTACTTC.

V gene TRBV9 combines with J gene TRBJ2-2; 7 nucleotides match TRBD2. Per the germline V gene, CDR1 is SGDLS and CDR2 is YYNGEE. Trimming removed 2 bases from V and 6 bases from J; junction bases left unmatched: 10. The CDR3 covers 16 residues. The CDR3 DNA is TGTGCCAGCAGCGTCCGGGCTAGCGGCTTCCCCGGGGAGCTGTTTTTT. This codes for CASSVRASGFPGELFF.